Included here is one T cell receptor beta chain sequence, with context. No antigen is known for it. Base qualities are not at hand, and no much larger clone is one base apart. Trimming costs V 4 bases and J 7 bases, and their ends lie 10 bases apart. Including the terminal cysteine and phenylalanine, the CDR3 comprises 11 residues. Only the CDR3 region is kept as DNA, spanning 33 bases read in frame from base 1. Sequences GTSNPN (CDR1) and SVGIG (CDR2) are obtained from the germline V gene (reference sequence). The data originate from a study of CD8+ T cells in alopecia areata (dated by TCRdb to about 2018). With respect to the entire study: The treated patients took part in an open-label pilot trial in which moderate-to-severe alopecia areata was treated with oral tofacitinib at 5 to 10 mg twice daily. Patients on tofacitinib were biopsied at baseline and after 4 and 24 weeks of treatment, and several of the patients also had a later scalp biopsy. immunoSEQ multiplex PCR using 35 Vbeta forward primers and 13 Jbeta reverse primers was used to amplify TCRbeta CDR3 regions. Clonality in the scalp was compared among normal scalp (n=4), patchy alopecia areata scalp (n=8), and alopecia totalis/universalis scalp (n=8). Patients received tofacitinib for 6 to 18 months and were then followed off drug for 6 months to check for delayed response and recurrence. RNA came from the PAXgene miRNA kit for fixed scalp, the miRNeasy kit for PBMCs, and the RNeasy kit for mouse skin. Human TCRbeta sequencing covered scalp tissue and sorted CD4+ and CD8+ peripheral blood T cells from patchy and totalis/universalis alopecia areata patients and healthy controls. The study used high-throughput TCRbeta sequencing to examine T cell clonal expansion in alopecia areata, in both the C3H/HeJ mouse model and human patients. Results the study describes overall, beyond this receptor: Scalp TCR repertoire analysis is complicated because resident alphabeta T cells in normal human skin are also sequenced, whereas mouse skin is dominated by gammadelta T cells. Higher clonality and more expanded CD8+ clones were observed in lesional scalp than in normal scalp, particularly in alopecia totalis/universalis, a finding suggestive of antigenic drive. Shared TCR sequences between patients were less evident than in mice, which may be partly attributable to HLA diversity in the patient population.

The time point label here, explained by the study, means: baseline before oral tofacitinib. Lesional scalp punch biopsies and peripheral blood were obtained from alopecia areata patients. PBMCs were isolated by density centrifugation and stained for CD3, CD4 and CD8, after which CD4+ and CD8+ T cells were sorted on a FACSAria. The protocol used for the library was the immunoSEQ multiplex PCR assay. To provide template for TCR sequencing, every sample had RNA extracted and reverse transcribed into cDNA. First-strand cDNA was synthesized using SuperScript III with a 2:1 mix of oligo-dT and random hexamers. A synthetic immune receptor repertoire was used to measure amplification bias, and any remaining bias was corrected computationally. On the authors' methods: Raw reads were preprocessed to remove errors, and CDR3 was defined according to IMGT conventions as the region from the conserved cysteine to phenylalanine. To get clonality, Shannon entropy was normalized by log2 of the number of productive unique TCRs and the result was subtracted from 1. Whether each scalp clone was CD4 or CD8 was inferred by checking scalp TCRbeta sequences against the CD4 and CD8 repertoires from sorted blood. The table was pulled from immuneACCESS by TCRdb, which kept in-frame rearrangements only. Such tables lose some clones; where checked, under half of the loss comes from unresolved V genes, and the rest has no known cause. V, J and clone size are taken as reported in that table, and D and trimming were inferred from the DNA itself. In all, the sample holds over 150,000 clones, and 63% of those were seen once. More than 1.5% of the sample comes from the top ten.

The chain is made from TRBV30 and TRBJ1-1; no D gene can be assigned with confidence. The origin of this receptor is a human donor with alopecia areata. Source: CD4+ T cells sorted from blood, taken at week 0. The base sequence is TGTGCCTGGACCCGGTCCGGTGAAGCTTTCTTT. Its protein is CAWTRSGEAFF.